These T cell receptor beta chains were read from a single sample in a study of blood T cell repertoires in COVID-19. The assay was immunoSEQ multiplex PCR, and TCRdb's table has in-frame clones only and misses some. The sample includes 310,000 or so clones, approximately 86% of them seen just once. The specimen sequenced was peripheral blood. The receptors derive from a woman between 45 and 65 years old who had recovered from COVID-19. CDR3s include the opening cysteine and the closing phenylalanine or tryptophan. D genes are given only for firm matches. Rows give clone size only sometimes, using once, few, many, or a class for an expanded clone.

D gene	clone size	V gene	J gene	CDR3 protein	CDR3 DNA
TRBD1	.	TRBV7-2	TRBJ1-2	CASSPGTAGDGYTF	TGTGCCAGCAGCCCCGGGACAGCCGGCGATGGCTACACCTTC
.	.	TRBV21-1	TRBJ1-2	CASSSTDRGRNGYTF	TGTGCCAGCAGCAGTACGGACAGGGGGCGGAATGGCTACACCTTC
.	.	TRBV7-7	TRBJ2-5	CASSQASSPETQYF	TGTGCTAGCAGCCAAGCTAGTTCCCCTGAGACCCAGTACTTC
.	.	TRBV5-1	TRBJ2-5	CASSFSSQETQYF	TGCGCCAGCAGCTTTTCGTCCCAAGAGACCCAGTACTTC
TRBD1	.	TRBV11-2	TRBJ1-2	CASSQGQTYGYTF	TGTGCCAGCAGCCAGGGACAGACCTATGGCTACACCTTC
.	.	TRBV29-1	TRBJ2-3	CSVAAGPNTQYF	TGCAGCGTTGCGGCAGGGCCCAATACGCAGTATTTT
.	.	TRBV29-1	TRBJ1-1	CSVDQGWGTEAFF	TGCAGCGTTGACCAGGGATGGGGCACTGAAGCTTTCTTT
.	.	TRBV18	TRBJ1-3	CASSPAGGSGNTIYF	TGTGCCAGCTCACCAGCGGGGGGCTCTGGAAACACCATATATTTT
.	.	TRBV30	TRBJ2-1	CAWSARAGRNEQFF	TGTGCCTGGAGTGCAAGGGCGGGTAGGAATGAGCAGTTCTTC
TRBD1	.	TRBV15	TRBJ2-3	CATGGVDTQYF	TGTGCCACAGGGGGCGTAGATACGCAGTATTTT
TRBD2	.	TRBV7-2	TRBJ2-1	CAIDPGAGGYNEQFF	TGTGCCATAGATCCGGGGGCGGGAGGTTATAATGAGCAGTTCTTC
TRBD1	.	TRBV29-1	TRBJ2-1	CSVHTYHRGSYNEQFF	TGCAGCGTTCATACCTACCACAGGGGCTCCTACAATGAGCAGTTCTTC
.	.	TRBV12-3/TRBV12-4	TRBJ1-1	CASSLLNTEAFF	TGTGCCAGCAGTTTACTAAACACTGAAGCTTTCTTT
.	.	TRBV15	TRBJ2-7	CATSRDHASQYF	TGTGCCACCAGCAGAGATCACGCTAGTCAGTACTTC
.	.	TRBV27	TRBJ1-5	CASSFVHQPQHF	TGTGCCAGCAGTTTCGTCCATCAGCCCCAGCATTTT
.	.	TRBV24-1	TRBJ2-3	CATSDPSTDTQYF	TGTGCCACCAGTGACCCGAGCACAGATACGCAGTATTTT
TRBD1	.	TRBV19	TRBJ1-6	CASSLSTGTGLNSPLHF	TGTGCCAGTAGTCTCTCCACCGGGACAGGGCTTAATTCACCCCTCCACTTT
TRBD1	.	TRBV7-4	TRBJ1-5	CASSHLRQGGNQPQHF	TGTGCCAGCAGCCACCTACGACAGGGTGGCAATCAGCCCCAGCATTTT
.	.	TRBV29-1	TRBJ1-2	CSVRIQFNGYTF	TGCAGCGTTCGTATCCAGTTCAATGGCTACACCTTC
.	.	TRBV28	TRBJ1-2	CASSCQGCAGYTF	TGTGCCAGCAGTTGTCAGGGATGCGCTGGCTACACCTTC
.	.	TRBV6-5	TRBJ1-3	CASSLTSSGNTIYF	TGTGCCAGCAGTTTAACAAGCTCTGGAAACACCATATATTTT
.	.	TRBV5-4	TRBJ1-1	CASSLGGLVPSGEAFF	TGTGCCAGCAGCTTGGGCGGTCTGGTCCCCAGTGGTGAAGCTTTCTTT
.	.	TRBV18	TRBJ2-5	CASSPLEGETQYF	TGTGCCAGCTCACCACTAGAGGGCGAGACCCAGTACTTC
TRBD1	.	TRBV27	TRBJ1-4	CASSLPGQGNEKLFF	TGTGCCAGCAGTCTGCCGGGACAGGGGAATGAAAAACTGTTTTTT
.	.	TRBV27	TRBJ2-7	CASSSPSEQYF	TGTGCCAGCAGTTCCCCCTCCGAGCAGTACTTC
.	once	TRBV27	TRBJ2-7	CASSLSGWGQEQYF	TGTGCCAGCAGTTTATCGGGTTGGGGGCAGGAGCAGTACTTC
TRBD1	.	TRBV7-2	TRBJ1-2	CASSPLRGQNGYTF	TGTGCCAGCAGCCCCCTTAGGGGGCAAAATGGCTACACCTTC
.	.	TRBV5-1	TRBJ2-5	CASSLSLQETQYF	TGCGCCAGCAGCTTGTCCCTACAAGAGACCCAGTACTTC
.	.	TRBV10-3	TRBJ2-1	CAIRDRLFYNEQFF	TGTGCCATCAGGGACAGACTATTCTACAATGAGCAGTTCTTC
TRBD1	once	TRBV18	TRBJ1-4	CASSPRDRGEKLFF	TGTGCCAGCTCACCCCGGGACAGGGGCGAAAAACTGTTTTTT
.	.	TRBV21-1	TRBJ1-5	CASIQGPTSNQPQHF	TGTGCCAGCATACAGGGGCCTACTAGCAATCAGCCCCAGCATTTT
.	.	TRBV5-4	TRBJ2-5	CASSSKTAGETQYF	TGTGCCAGCAGCTCAAAGACAGCAGGAGAGACCCAGTACTTC
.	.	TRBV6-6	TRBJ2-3	CASTTGTGSDTQYF	TGTGCCAGCACGACGGGAACGGGTTCAGATACGCAGTATTTT
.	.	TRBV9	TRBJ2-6	CASSASLEDSGANVLTF	TGTGCCAGCAGCGCCTCCCTAGAGGACTCTGGGGCCAACGTCCTGACTTTC
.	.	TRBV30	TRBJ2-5	CAWRRQETQYF	TGTGCCTGGAGGCGGCAAGAGACCCAGTACTTC
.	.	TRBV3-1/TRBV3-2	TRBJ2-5	CASSLISQVEGDLYF	TGTGCCAGCAGCCTTATAAGCCAGGTAGAGGGAGACCTGTACTTC
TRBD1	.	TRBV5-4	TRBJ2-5	CASSSPTGQGAQYF	TGTGCCAGCAGCTCGCCGACAGGGCAAGGGGCCCAGTACTTC
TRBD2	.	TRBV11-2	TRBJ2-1	CASSLATSSGGSDEQFF	TGTGCCAGCAGCTTAGCCACCTCTAGCGGGGGGTCTGATGAGCAGTTCTTC
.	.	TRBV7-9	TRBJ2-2	CASFSIANTGELFF	TGTGCCAGCTTCTCGATAGCGAACACCGGGGAGCTGTTTTTT
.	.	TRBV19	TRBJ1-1	CASSSPGANNTEAFF	TGTGCCAGTAGTTCCCCAGGGGCGAATAACACTGAAGCTTTCTTT
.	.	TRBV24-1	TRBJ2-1	CATSQGYNEQFF	TGTGCCACCAGTCAGGGGTACAATGAGCAGTTCTTC
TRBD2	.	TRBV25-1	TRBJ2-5	CASRKSGGQETQYF	TGTGCCAGCAGAAAATCGGGGGGACAAGAGACCCAGTACTTC
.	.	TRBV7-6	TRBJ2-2	CASSRQGGGELFF	TGTGCCAGCAGCCGTCAGGGGGGCGGGGAGCTGTTTTTT
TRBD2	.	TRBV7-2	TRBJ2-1	CASSPPGTSGPSANEQFF	TGTGCCAGCAGCCCTCCTGGGACTAGCGGACCCTCTGCCAATGAGCAGTTCTTC
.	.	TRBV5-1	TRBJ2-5	CASSYTGTQETQYF	TGCGCCAGCAGCTACACCGGGACACAAGAGACCCAGTACTTC
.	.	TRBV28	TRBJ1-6	CASSLPVGAGNSPLHF	TGTGCCAGCAGTTTACCAGTAGGGGCTGGTAATTCACCCCTCCACTTT
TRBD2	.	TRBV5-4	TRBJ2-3	CASSLGLAGGRADTQYF	TGTGCCAGCAGCTTGGGACTAGCGGGAGGGCGTGCAGATACGCAGTATTTT
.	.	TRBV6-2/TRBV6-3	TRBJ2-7	CASSFWGTDSSYEQYF	TGTGCCAGCAGTTTTTGGGGCACCGATAGCTCCTACGAGCAGTACTTC
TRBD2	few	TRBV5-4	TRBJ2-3	CASSWSGGAADTQYF	TGTGCCAGCAGCTGGAGCGGGGGGGCCGCTGATACGCAGTATTTT
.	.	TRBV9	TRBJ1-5	CASSVVTAYSNQPQHF	TGTGCCAGCAGCGTCGTGACAGCTTATAGCAATCAGCCCCAGCATTTT
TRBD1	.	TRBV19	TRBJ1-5	CASSSWTGRSSNQPQHF	TGTGCCAGTAGTTCCTGGACAGGGCGAAGTAGCAATCAGCCCCAGCATTTT
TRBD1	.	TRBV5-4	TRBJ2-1	CASSPGQGRNEQFF	TGTGCCAGCAGCCCGGGACAGGGAAGAAATGAGCAGTTCTTC
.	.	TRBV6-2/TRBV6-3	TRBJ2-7	CASSYSERYSSYEQYF	TGTGCCAGCAGTTACTCGGAAAGATACAGCTCCTACGAGCAGTACTTC
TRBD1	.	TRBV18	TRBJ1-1	CASSPSRQGEAFF	TGTGCCAGCTCTCCGAGCCGACAGGGCGAAGCTTTCTTT
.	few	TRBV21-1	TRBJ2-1	CASSKEGGTRGFYNEQFF	TGTGCCAGCAGCAAAGAGGGAGGGACAAGGGGCTTCTACAATGAGCAGTTCTTC
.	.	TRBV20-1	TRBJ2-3	CSASRADTQYF	TGCAGTGCTAGCAGGGCAGATACGCAGTATTTT
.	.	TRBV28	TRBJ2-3	CASSLSTDTQYF	TGTGCCAGCAGTCTAAGCACAGATACGCAGTATTTT
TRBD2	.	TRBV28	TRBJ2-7	CASSQTSGYLGEQYF	TGTGCCAGCAGTCAGACTAGCGGTTATCTTGGCGAGCAGTACTTC